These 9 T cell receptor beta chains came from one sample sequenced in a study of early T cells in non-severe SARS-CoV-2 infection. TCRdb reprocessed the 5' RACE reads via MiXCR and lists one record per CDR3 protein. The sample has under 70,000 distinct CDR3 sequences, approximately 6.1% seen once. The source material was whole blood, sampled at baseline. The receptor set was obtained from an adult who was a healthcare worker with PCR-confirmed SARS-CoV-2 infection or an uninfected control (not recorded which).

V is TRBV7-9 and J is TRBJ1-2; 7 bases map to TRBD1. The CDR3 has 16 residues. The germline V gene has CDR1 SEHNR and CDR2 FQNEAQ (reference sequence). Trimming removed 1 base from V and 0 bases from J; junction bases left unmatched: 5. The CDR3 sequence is CASSLGQGQANYGYTF. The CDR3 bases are TGTGCCAGCAGCTTAGGACAGGGCCAAGCTAACTATGGCTACACCTTC.

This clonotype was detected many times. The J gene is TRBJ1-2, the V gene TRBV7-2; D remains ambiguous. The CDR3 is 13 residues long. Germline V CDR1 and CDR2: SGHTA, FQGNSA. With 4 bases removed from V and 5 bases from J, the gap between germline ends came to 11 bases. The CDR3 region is CASSSAALYGYTF. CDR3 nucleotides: TGTGCCAGCAGCTCTGCAGCCTTATATGGCTACACCTTC.

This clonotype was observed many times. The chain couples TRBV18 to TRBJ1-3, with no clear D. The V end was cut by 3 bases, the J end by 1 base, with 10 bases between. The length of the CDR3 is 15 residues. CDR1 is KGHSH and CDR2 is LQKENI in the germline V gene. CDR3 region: CASSPFEGSGNTIYF. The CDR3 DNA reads TGTGCCAGCTCACCCTTTGAGGGATCTGGAAACACCATATATTTT.

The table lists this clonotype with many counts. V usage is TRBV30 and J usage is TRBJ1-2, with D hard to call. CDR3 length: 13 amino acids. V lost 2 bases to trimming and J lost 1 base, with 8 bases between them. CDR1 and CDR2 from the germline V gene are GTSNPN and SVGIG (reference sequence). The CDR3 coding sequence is TGTGCCTGGAGTCCCCATGTTAACTATGGCTACACCTTC. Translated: CAWSPHVNYGYTF.

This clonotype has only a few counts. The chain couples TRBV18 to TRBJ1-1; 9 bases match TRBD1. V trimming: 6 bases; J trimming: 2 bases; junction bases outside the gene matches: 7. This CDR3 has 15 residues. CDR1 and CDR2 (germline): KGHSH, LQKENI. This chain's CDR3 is CASSVTGGSNTEAFF. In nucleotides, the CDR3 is TGTGCCAGCTCGGTTACAGGGGGCTCCAACACTGAAGCTTTCTTT.

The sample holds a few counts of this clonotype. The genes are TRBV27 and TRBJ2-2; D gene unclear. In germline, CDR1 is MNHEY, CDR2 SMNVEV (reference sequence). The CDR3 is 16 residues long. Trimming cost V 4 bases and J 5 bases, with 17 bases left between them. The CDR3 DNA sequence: TGTGCCAGCAGTTGGACGGATCCTTTGGGAACCGGGGAGCTGTTTTTT. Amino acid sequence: CASSWTDPLGTGELFF.

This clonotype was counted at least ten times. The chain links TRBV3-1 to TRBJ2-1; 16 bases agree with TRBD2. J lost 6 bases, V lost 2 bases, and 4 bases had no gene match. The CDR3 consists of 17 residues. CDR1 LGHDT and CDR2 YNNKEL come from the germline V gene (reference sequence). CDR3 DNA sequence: TGTGCCAGCAGCCAAATGGGACTAGCGGGAGGGCCCAATGAGCAGTTCTTC. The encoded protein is CASSQMGLAGGPNEQFF.

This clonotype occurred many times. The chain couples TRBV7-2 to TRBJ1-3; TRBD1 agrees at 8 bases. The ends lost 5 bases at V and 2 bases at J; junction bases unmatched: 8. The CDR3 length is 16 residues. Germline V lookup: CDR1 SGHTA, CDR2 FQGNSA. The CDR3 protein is CASSTMHRGAGNTIYF. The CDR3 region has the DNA TGTGCCAGCAGCACAATGCACAGGGGGGCTGGAAACACCATATATTTT.

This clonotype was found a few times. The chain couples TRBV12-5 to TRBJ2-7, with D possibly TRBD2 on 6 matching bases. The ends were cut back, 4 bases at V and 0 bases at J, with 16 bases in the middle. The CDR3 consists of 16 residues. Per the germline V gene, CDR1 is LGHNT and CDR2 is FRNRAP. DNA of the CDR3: TGTGCTAGTGGTTCGCCGGGACTCCAACGCTCCTACGAGCAGTACTTC. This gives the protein CASGSPGLQRSYEQYF.